This T cell receptor (beta chain) appears in the sequencing data of a study of blood T cell repertoires in COVID-19. Study-level background: Specimens from acute and convalescent COVID-19 originated in the United States, Italy and Spain.

CDR1 and CDR2 (germline): SGDLS, YYNGEE. Trimming removed 2 bases from V and 3 bases from J; junction bases left unmatched: 4. The CDR3 runs to 16 residues. Original analysis: Quantification of nucleated cells was approximated via reference gene primer amplification. Only in-frame clones appear in the TCRdb table, and some are missing; sequencing was by immunoSEQ multiplex PCR. Clonal size and the V and J genes are those of that table, whereas D and trimming came from the DNA. Of 330,000 or so clones in the sample, around 90% were seen once. Residents of about 25 US areas, aged roughly 18 to 89 years, made up the participants. Two negative PCRs, clearance, or symptom resolution had been documented for recovered Cohort 3 donors.

The chain carries TRBV9 and TRBJ2-4; 11 bases are shared with TRBD2. The receptor was derived from a man in his thirties or forties who had recovered from COVID-19. Sequenced material: PBMCs or T cells enriched from blood (not recorded which). CDR3 region: CASSVSGGASKNIQYF. The CDR3 DNA reads as TGTGCCAGCAGCGTTAGCGGGGGGGCCAGCAAAAACATTCAGTACTTC.